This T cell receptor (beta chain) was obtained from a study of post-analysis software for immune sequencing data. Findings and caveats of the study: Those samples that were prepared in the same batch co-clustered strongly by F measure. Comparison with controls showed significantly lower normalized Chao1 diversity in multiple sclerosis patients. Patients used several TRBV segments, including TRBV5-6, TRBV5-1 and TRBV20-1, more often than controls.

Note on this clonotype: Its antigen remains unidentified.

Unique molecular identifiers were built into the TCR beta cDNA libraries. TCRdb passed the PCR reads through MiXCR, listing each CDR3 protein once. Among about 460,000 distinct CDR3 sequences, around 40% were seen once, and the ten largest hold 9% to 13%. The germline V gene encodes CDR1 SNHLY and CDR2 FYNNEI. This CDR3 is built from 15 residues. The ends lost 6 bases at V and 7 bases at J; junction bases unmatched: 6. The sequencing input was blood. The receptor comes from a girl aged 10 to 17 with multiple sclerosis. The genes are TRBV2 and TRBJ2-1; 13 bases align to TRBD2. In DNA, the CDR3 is TGTGCCAGCAGGGCGGGACTAGCGGGGATAAATGAGCAGTTCTTC. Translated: CASRAGLAGINEQFF.